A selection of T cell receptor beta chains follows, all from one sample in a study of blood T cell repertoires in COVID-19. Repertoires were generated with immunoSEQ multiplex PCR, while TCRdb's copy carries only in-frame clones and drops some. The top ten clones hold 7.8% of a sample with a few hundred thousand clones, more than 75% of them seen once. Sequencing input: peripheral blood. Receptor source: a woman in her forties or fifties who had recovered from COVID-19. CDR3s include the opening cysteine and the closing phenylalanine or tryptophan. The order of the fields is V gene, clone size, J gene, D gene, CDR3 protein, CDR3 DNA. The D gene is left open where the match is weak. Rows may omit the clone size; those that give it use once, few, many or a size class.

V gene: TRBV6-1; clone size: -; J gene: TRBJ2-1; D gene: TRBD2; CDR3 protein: CATQNAIAGSGEQFF; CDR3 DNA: TGTGCCACCCAGAACGCGATAGCGGGATCGGGTGAGCAGTTCTTC
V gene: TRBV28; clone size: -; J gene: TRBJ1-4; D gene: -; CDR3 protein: CASSHGITNEKLFF; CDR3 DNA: TGTGCCAGCAGCCATGGCATCACTAATGAAAAACTGTTTTTT
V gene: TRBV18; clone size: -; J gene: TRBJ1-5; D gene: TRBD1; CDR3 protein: CASSPTGTGNQPQHF; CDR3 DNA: TGTGCCAGCTCACCAACCGGGACAGGTAACCAGCCCCAGCATTTT
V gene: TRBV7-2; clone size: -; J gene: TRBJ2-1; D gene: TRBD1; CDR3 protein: CASSPGQGRTNEQFF; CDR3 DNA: TGTGCCAGCAGCCCAGGACAGGGTAGGACGAATGAGCAGTTCTTC
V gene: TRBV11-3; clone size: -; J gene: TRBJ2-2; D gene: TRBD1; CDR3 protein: CASSQGQGGTGELFF; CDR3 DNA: TGTGCCAGCAGCCAGGGACAGGGAGGCACCGGGGAGCTGTTTTTT
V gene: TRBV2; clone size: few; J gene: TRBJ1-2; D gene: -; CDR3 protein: CASSDRTLNYGYTF; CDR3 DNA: TGTGCCAGCAGTGACAGAACCCTTAACTATGGCTACACCTTC
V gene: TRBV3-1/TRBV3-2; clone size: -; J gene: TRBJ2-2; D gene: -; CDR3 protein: CASSQEPGATGELFF; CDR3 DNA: TGTGCCAGCAGCCAAGAGCCCGGAGCCACCGGGGAGCTGTTTTTT
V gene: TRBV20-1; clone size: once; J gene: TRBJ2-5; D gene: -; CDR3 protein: CSASTGETQYF; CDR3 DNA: TGCAGTGCTAGTACAGGGGAGACCCAGTACTTC
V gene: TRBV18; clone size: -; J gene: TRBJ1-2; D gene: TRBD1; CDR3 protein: CASSTGQANQFYGYTF; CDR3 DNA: TGTGCCAGCTCAACGGGACAGGCTAATCAATTCTATGGCTACACCTTC
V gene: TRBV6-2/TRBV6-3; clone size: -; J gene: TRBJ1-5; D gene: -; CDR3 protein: CASSFRQRDRWPQHF; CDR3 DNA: TGTGCCAGCAGTTTTAGACAACGCGATCGATGGCCCCAGCATTTT
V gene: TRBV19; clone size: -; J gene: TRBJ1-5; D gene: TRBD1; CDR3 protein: CASSSDRASNQPQHF; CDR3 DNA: TGTGCCAGTAGTAGCGACAGGGCGAGCAATCAGCCCCAGCATTTT
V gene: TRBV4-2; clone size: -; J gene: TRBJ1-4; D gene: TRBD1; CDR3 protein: CASSQDRVDEKLFF; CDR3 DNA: TGTGCCAGCAGCCAGGACAGGGTCGATGAAAAACTGTTTTTT
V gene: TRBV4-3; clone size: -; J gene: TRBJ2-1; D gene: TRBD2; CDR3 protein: CASSQVLAEDEQFF; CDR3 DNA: TGCGCCAGCAGCCAAGTCCTAGCGGAGGATGAGCAGTTCTTC
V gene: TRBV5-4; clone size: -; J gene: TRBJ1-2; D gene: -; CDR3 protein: CASSMPGTTGRGGYTF; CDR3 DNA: TGTGCCAGCAGCATGCCCGGGACGACCGGGAGGGGTGGCTACACCTTC
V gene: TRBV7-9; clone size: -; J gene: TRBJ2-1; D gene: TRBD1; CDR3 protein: CASSNRDRVYNEQFF; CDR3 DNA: TGTGCCAGCAGCAACCGGGACAGGGTATACAATGAGCAGTTCTTC
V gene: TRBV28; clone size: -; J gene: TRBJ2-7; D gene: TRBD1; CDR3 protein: CASRGDRGNVYEQYF; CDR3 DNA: TGTGCCAGCAGAGGCGACAGGGGAAATGTTTACGAGCAGTACTTC
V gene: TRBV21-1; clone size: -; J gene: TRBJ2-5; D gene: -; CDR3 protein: CASSKVNSGVQETQYF; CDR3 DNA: TGTGCCAGCAGCAAAGTCAATAGCGGGGTACAAGAGACCCAGTACTTC
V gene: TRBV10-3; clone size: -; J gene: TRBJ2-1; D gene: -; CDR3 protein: CAISEIKGEQNEQFF; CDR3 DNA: TGTGCCATCAGTGAGATCAAGGGGGAACAAAATGAGCAGTTCTTC
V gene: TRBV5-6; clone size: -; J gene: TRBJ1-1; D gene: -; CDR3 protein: CASSFGVSTEAFF; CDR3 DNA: TGTGCCAGCAGCTTCGGGGTTTCCACTGAAGCTTTCTTT
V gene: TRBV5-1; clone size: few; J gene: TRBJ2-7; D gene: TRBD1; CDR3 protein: CASSEGTGGRYEQYF; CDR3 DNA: TGCGCCAGCAGCGAAGGGACAGGGGGCCGCTACGAGCAGTACTTC
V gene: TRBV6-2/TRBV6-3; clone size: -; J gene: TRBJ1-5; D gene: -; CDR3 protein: CASSYSGVQGNQPQHF; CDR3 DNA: TGTGCCAGCAGTTACTCGGGAGTTCAGGGCAATCAGCCCCAGCATTTT
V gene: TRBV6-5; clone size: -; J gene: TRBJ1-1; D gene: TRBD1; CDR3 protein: CASRTGETTEAFF; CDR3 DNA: TGTGCCAGCCGGACAGGGGAGACCACTGAAGCTTTCTTT
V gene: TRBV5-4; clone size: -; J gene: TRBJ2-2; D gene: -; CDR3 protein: CASSLGTTTGELFF; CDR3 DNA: TGTGCCAGCAGCTTGGGGACTACCACCGGGGAGCTGTTTTTT
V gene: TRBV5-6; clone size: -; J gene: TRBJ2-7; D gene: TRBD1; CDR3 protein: CASSRGTGSPPYEQYF; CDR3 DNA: TGTGCCAGCAGTCGAGGGACAGGGAGCCCCCCCTACGAGCAGTACTTC
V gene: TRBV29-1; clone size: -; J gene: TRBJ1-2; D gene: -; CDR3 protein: CSVDGDGYTF; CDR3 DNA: TGCAGCGTTGACGGGGATGGCTACACCTTC
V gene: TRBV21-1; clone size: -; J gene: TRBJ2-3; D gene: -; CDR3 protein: CASKRGYTDTQYF; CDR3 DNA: TGTGCCAGCAAAAGGGGGTACACAGATACGCAGTATTTT
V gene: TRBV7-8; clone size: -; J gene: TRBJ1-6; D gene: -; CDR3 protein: CASSFSGANSPLHF; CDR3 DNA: TGTGCCAGCAGCTTTTCAGGGGCAAATTCACCCCTCCACTTT
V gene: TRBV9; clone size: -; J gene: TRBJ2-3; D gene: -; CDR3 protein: CASSVTPQGSDTQYF; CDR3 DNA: TGTGCCAGCAGCGTAACGCCTCAGGGGTCAGATACGCAGTATTTT
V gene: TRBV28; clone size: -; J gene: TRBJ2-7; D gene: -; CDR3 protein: CASRDRYEQYF; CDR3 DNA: TGTGCCAGCCGTGACAGGTACGAGCAGTACTTC
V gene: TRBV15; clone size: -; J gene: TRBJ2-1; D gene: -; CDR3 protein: CATSRVPLLGWDEQFF; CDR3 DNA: TGTGCCACCAGCAGAGTACCCCTCTTGGGCTGGGATGAGCAGTTCTTC
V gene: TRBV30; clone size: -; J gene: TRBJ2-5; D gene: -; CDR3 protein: CAWSFRDSGTQYF; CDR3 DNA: TGTGCCTGGAGTTTCAGGGACTCTGGGACCCAGTACTTC
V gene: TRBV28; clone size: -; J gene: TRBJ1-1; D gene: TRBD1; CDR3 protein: CASSFGRGFSEAFF; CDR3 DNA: TGTGCCAGCAGTTTTGGCAGGGGGTTTTCTGAAGCTTTCTTT
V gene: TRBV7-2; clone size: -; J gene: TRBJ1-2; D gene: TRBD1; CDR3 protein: CASSPQGTYNYGYTF; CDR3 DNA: TGTGCCAGCAGCCCACAGGGGACCTATAACTATGGCTACACCTTC